The next 8 T cell receptor beta chains were all read from a single sample in a study of T cells in Graves' hyperthyroidism and ophthalmopathy. Researchers amplified the TCR beta CDR3 regions from RNA transcripts. The HTBI primer set served for first-round RT-PCR of the TCR CDR3. One entry per CDR3 protein results from TCRdb running MiXCR on the multiplex PCR reads. The data show about 690,000 distinct CDR3 sequences, 15% to 20% seen once. Sequenced: blood. These receptors were collected from a man aged 50-60 years with Graves' hyperthyroidism.

The rearrangement links TRBV12-3 or TRBV12-4 to TRBJ1-2; D gene unclear. The V end lost 5 bases, the J end lost 7 bases, and 20 bases lay between the germline ends. The CDR3 totals 15 residues. CDR3 loop: CASSTHAEAGSGYTF. In nucleotides, the CDR3 is TGTGCCAGCAGTACCCACGCCGAGGCGGGGAGTGGCTACACCTTC.

This clonotype was observed at least ten times. The V call is TRBV5-1, the J call TRBJ2-1, with D perhaps matching TRBD1 or TRBD2 (5 bases each). Trimming left V 1 base short and J 6 bases short, with 11 bases between. The CDR3 runs to 14 residues. The germline V gene encodes CDR1 SGHRS and CDR2 YFSETQ. This chain's CDR3 is CASSLLRGSNEQFF. CDR3 coding DNA: TGCGCCAGCAGCTTGTTGAGGGGATCCAATGAGCAGTTCTTC.

This clonotype has at least ten counts. The genes are TRBV28 and TRBJ1-2; D unclear. The CDR3 consists of 14 residues. Germline-derived CDR1 and CDR2 are MDHEN and SYDVKM. V was clipped by 3 bases and J by 4 bases, with 12 bases between them. The CDR3: CASSLATTGYGYTF. CDR3 DNA: TGTGCCAGCAGTTTGGCCACTACCGGCTATGGCTACACCTTC.

This chain joins TRBV19 and TRBJ2-3, with D perhaps TRBD2 (6 bases). V lost 9 bases, J lost 6 bases, and 16 bases lay in between. This CDR3 region has 13 residues. Germline assignment: CDR1 LNHDA and CDR2 SQIVND (reference sequence). CDR3 nucleotide sequence: TGTGCCAGCTCCGGGACTCTTTACGATACGCAGTATTTT. Its protein product is CASSGTLYDTQYF.

The chain couples TRBV7-8 to TRBJ1-5, with 10 bases aligning to TRBD1. The CDR3 consists of 16 residues. Germline lookup yields CDR1 SGHVS and CDR2 FQNEAQ. J lost 2 bases, V lost 5 bases, and 6 bases had no gene match. CDR3 nucleotides: TGTGCCAGCAGCAGCCGGGACAGGGGTCGCAATCAGCCCCAGCATTTT. Translating gives CASSSRDRGRNQPQHF. The variable domain in full, completed from reference TRBV7-8 and TRBJ1-5, reads GAGVSQSPRYKVAKRGQDVALRCDPISGHVSLFWYQQALGQGPEFLTYFQNEAQLDKSGLPSDRFFAERPEGSVSTLKIQRTQQEDSAVYLCASSSRDRGRNQPQHFGDGTRLSIL.

This clonotype was found many times. The chain has TRBV4-1 and TRBJ1-4; tentative D call: TRBD1 (6 bases). The CDR3 loop spans 15 amino acids. V was clipped by 1 base and J by 7 bases, with 13 bases between them. Per germline, CDR1 MGHRA and CDR2 YSYEKL. The CDR3 loop is CASSQAFGGGEKLFF. The DNA of the CDR3 is TGCGCCAGCAGCCAAGCCTTTGGGGGCGGTGAAAAACTGTTTTTT.

This chain joins TRBV6-1 and TRBJ1-4, with D possibly being TRBD1 (6 bases). CDR3 size: 14 residues. CDR1 and CDR2 (germline): MNHNS, SASEGT. The ends were cut back, 6 bases at V and 3 bases at J, with 11 bases in the middle. CDR3 residues: CASRPQGSNEKLFF. Here the CDR3 DNA reads TGTGCCAGCAGACCCCAGGGGTCTAATGAAAAACTGTTTTTT.

This clonotype has a handful of counts. One end of the junction varies from germline; a read error may be responsible. The chain carries TRBV10-3 and TRBJ2-1; TRBD2 agrees at 8 bases. Germline CDR1 reads ENHRY; CDR2 reads SYGVKD. This CDR3 region has 16 residues. The CDR3 region has the DNA TGTGCCATCAGCCGCCTGAGCGGGAGCTCCTACAATGGGCAGTTCTTC. Amino acid sequence: CAISRLSGSSYNGQFF.